This T cell receptor beta chain is from a study of OX40 agonist ivuxolimab in advanced cancers. The repertoire was sequenced with immunoSEQ multiplex PCR; TCRdb's copy has only in-frame clones and lacks some. The table records fewer than 75,000 clones, 88% of them present only once. Trimming removed 5 bases from V and 4 bases from J, with 11 bases in between. Germline values: CDR1 SGHVS, CDR2 FQNEAQ. The CDR3 is 13 amino acids. Sequencing used CD4+ or CD8+ T cells sorted from blood, obtained in a trial of the OX40 agonist ivuxolimab. The sequence was obtained from an adult with an advanced solid tumor such as melanoma, head and neck, liver or kidney cancer. The chain joins TRBV7-8 to TRBJ1-1; no firm D call. CDR3 bases: TGTGCCAGCAGCCCCTTATGGGGCACTGAAGCTTTCTTT. This sequence encodes CASSPLWGTEAFF.